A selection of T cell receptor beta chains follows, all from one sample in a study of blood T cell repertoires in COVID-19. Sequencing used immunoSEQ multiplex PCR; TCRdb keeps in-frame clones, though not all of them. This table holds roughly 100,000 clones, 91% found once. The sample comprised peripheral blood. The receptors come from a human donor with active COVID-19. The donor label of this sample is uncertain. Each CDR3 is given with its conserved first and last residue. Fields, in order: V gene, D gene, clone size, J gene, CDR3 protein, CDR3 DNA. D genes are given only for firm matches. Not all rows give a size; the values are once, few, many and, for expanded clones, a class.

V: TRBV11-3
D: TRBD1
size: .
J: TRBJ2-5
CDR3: CASSLLKGAGTQYF
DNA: TGTGCCAGCAGCTTACTGAAGGGGGCGGGGACCCAGTACTTC

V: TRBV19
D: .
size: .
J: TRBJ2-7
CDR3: CASSERGDRFYEQYF
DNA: TGTGCCAGTAGTGAGCGTGGTGATCGGTTCTACGAGCAGTACTTC

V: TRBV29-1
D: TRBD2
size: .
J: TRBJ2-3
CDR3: CSVEVTSGSTDTQYF
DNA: TGCAGCGTTGAAGTGACTAGCGGCAGCACAGATACGCAGTATTTT

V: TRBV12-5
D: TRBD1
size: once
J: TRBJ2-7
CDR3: CASGLASTGTGIVRGPYEQYF
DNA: TGTGCTAGTGGTTTGGCCTCGACCGGGACAGGGATAGTAAGGGGACCCTACGAGCAGTACTTC

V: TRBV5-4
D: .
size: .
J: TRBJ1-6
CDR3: CASSPQPASETLHF
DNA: TGTGCCAGCAGCCCCCAACCCGCCTCGGAGACCCTCCACTTT

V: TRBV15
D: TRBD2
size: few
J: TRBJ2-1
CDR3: CATSRGETSGRYNEQFF
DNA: TGTGCCACCAGCAGAGGGGAGACTAGCGGGCGTTACAATGAGCAGTTCTTC

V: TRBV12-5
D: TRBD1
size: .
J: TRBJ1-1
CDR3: CASGLTGDTEAFF
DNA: TGTGCTAGTGGTTTGACAGGGGACACTGAAGCTTTCTTT

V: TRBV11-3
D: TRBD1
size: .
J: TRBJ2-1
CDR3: CASSSRGGQGLNEQFF
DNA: TGTGCCAGCAGCTCCAGGGGTGGACAGGGTTTGAATGAGCAGTTCTTC

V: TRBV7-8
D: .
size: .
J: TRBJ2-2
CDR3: CASRKKRGGNTGELFF
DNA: TGTGCCAGCCGTAAAAAGAGGGGAGGGAACACCGGGGAGCTGTTTTTT

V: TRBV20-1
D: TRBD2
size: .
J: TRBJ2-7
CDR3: CSASSSRGSTYEQYF
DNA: TGCAGTGCTAGTAGCTCGCGGGGGTCTACCTACGAGCAGTACTTC

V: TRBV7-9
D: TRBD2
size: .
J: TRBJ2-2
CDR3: CASRTSGSNTGELFF
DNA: TGTGCCAGCAGGACTAGCGGGTCCAACACCGGGGAGCTGTTTTTT

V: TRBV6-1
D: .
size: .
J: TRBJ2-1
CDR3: CASSEGGALGYNEQFF
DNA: TGTGCCAGCAGTGAGGGCGGGGCTTTGGGGTACAATGAGCAGTTCTTC

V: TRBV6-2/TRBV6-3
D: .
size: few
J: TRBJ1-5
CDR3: CASSRNGDQPQHF
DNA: TGTGCCAGCAGCCGAAACGGGGATCAGCCCCAGCATTTT

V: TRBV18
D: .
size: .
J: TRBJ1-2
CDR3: CASSRREEGYTF
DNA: TGTGCCAGCTCCCGACGGGAGGAGGGCTACACCTTC

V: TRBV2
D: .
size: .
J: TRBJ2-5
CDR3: CASSREETQYF
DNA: TGTGCCAGCAGCCGAGAGGAGACCCAGTACTTC

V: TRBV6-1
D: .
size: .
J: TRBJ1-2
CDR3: CASSDTGRYGYTF
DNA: TGTGCCAGCAGTGATACAGGAAGATATGGCTACACCTTC

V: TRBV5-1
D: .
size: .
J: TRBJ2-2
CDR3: CASRFTRNTGELFF
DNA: TGCGCCAGCAGGTTCACACGGAACACCGGGGAGCTGTTTTTT

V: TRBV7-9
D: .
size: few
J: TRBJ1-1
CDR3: CASSPERIEAFF
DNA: TGTGCCAGCAGCCCCGAGAGGATTGAAGCTTTCTTT

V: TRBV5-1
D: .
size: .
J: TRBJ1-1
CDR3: CASSFDQRLPSMNTEAFF
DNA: TGCGCCAGCAGCTTCGATCAGCGCTTACCCTCCATGAACACTGAAGCTTTCTTT

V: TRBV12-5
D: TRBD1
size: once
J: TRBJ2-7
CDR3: CASGFIRDRVGYEQYF
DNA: TGTGCTAGTGGTTTTATCCGGGACAGGGTCGGCTACGAGCAGTACTTC

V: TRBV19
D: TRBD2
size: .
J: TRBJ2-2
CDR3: CASSLGASGGFPNTGELFF
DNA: TGTGCCAGTAGTCTAGGGGCTAGCGGGGGGTTCCCGAACACCGGGGAGCTGTTTTTT

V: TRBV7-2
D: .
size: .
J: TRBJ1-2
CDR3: CASSLTTYYGYTF
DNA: TGTGCCAGCAGCTTAACGACTTACTATGGCTACACCTTC

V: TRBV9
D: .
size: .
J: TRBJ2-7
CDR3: CASSVSEGRNEQYF
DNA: TGTGCCAGCAGCGTATCGGAGGGGAGGAACGAGCAGTACTTC

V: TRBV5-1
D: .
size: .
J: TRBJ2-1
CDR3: CASSLDGRTYNEQFF
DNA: TGCGCCAGCAGCTTGGATGGCCGCACCTACAATGAGCAGTTCTTC

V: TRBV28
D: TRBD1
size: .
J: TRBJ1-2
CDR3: CASSDGTAPSYGYTF
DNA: TGTGCCAGCAGTGACGGGACAGCCCCTTCCTATGGCTACACCTTC

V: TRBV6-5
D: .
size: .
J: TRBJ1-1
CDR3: CASSYSWSPGNTEAFF
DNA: TGTGCCAGCAGTTACTCGTGGTCTCCGGGGAACACTGAAGCTTTCTTT

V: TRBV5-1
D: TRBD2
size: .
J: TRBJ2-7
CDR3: CASSWTSGTYEQYF
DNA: TGCGCCAGCAGTTGGACTAGCGGAACCTACGAGCAGTACTTC

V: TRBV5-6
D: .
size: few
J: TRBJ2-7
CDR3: CASGRGRVPYEQYF
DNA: TGTGCCAGCGGAAGGGGAAGGGTGCCGTACGAGCAGTACTTC

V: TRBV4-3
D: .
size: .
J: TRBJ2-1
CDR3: CASSQDLQREQFF
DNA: TGCGCCAGCAGCCAAGATCTCCAGAGGGAGCAGTTCTTC

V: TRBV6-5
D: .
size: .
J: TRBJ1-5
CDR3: CASSFNSNQPQHF
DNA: TGTGCCAGCAGTTTCAATAGCAATCAGCCCCAGCATTTT

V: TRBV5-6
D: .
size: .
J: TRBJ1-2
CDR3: CASSFFAQGKYGYTF
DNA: TGTGCCAGCAGCTTCTTCGCGCAGGGTAAATATGGCTACACCTTC

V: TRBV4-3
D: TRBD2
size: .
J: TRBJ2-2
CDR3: CASSQGTGGQTGELFF
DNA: TGCGCCAGCAGCCAAGGAACGGGGGGGCAAACCGGGGAGCTGTTTTTT

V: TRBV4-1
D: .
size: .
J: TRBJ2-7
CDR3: CASSQDRIERVLPYEQYF
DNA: TGCGCCAGCAGCCAAGATCGTATAGAGCGGGTCCTCCCCTACGAGCAGTACTTC

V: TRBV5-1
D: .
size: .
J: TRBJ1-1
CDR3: CASSSLLNTEAFF
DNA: TGCGCCAGCAGCTCACTCCTGAACACTGAAGCTTTCTTT

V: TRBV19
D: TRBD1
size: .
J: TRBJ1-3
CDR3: CASTQGSSGNTIYF
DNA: TGTGCCAGTACACAGGGGAGCTCTGGAAACACCATATATTTT

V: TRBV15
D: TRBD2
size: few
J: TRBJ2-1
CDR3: CATSRGRLAGGPSYNEQFF
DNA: TGTGCCACCAGCAGAGGCCGACTAGCGGGGGGGCCTTCTTACAATGAGCAGTTCTTC

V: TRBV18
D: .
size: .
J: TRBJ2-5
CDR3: CASSPGVSGETQYF
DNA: TGTGCCAGCTCCCCGGGGGTATCAGGAGAGACCCAGTACTTC

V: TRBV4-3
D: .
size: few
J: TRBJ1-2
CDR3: CASSQDRGGDNGYTF
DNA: TGCGCCAGCAGCCAAGATCGCGGGGGAGACAATGGCTACACCTTC

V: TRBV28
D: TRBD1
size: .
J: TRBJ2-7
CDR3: CASSPFRGGDRNYEQYF
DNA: TGTGCCAGCAGTCCATTTCGCGGTGGGGACAGAAACTACGAGCAGTACTTC

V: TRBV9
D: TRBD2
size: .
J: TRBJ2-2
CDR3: CASSHGTRGAGELFF
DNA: TGTGCCAGCAGCCACGGGACTAGGGGCGCCGGGGAGCTGTTTTTT

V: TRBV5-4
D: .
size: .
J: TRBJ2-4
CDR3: CASSFGGATAKNIQYF
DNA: TGTGCCAGCAGCTTTGGCGGGGCAACAGCCAAAAACATTCAGTACTTC

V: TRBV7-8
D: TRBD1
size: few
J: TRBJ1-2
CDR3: CASSPRTGEAYGYTF
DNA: TGTGCCAGCAGCCCACGGACAGGGGAGGCCTATGGCTACACCTTC

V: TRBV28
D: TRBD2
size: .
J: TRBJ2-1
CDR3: CASRRRGGLHPGEQFF
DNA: TGTGCCAGCAGACGACGGGGGGGCCTCCATCCGGGTGAGCAGTTCTTC

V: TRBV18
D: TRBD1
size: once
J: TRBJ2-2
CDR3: CASSPLGPTGVLPGELFF
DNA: TGTGCCAGCTCACCCCTCGGCCCGACAGGGGTACTCCCCGGGGAGCTGTTTTTT

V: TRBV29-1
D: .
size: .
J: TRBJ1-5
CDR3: CSVVPGEGNQPQHF
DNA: TGCAGCGTTGTTCCCGGAGAGGGAAATCAGCCCCAGCATTTT

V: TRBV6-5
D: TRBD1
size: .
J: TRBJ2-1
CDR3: CASSLGQGGDEQFF
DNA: TGTGCCAGCAGTTTGGGACAGGGAGGCGATGAGCAGTTCTTC

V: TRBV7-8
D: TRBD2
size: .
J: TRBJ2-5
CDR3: CASSLGLAGGIETQYF
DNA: TGTGCCAGCAGCTTAGGACTAGCGGGGGGGATAGAGACCCAGTACTTC